The 32 T cell receptor beta chains below come from one sample, sequenced in a study of blood T cell repertoires in COVID-19. The table came from immunoSEQ multiplex PCR; TCRdb's copy has only in-frame clones and leaves some out. The data contain fewer than 350,000 clones, around nine tenths of them singletons. The sample consisted of PBMCs or T cells enriched from blood (not recorded which). The source of these receptors is a woman aged 60 to 75 in a cohort exposed to, infected with or recovered from COVID-19 (not recorded which).

This chain joins TRBV5-1 and TRBJ1-2; D may be TRBD1 (5 bases). The CDR3 has 14 residues. V was cut by 5 bases and J by 5 bases, with 16 bases left in between. Per the germline V gene, CDR1 is SGHRS and CDR2 is YFSETQ. The CDR3 coding sequence is TGCGCCAGCAGACCCGACAGCGTAAAGTATGGCTACACCTTC. Translation gives CASRPDSVKYGYTF.

This clone appeared once. This chain uses TRBV28 with TRBJ2-1; the D gene is possibly TRBD2 (6 bases). CDR3 length equals 14 residues. V lost 2 bases and J lost 9, with 14 bases in between. Germline loops: CDR1 MDHEN, CDR2 SYDVKM. CDR3 bases: TGTGCCAGCAGTTTACTGGCGGGATTCGGTGAGCAGTTCTTC. This sequence encodes CASSLLAGFGEQFF.

This clone was observed a handful of times. The chain links TRBV24-1 to TRBJ1-3; possibly TRBD1 for D (5 bases). Germline V CDR1 and CDR2: KGHDR, SFDVKD. V was trimmed by 12 bases and J by 0 bases, leaving 14 bases between them. The length of the CDR3 is 14 residues. The CDR3 sequence: CAAAGGASGNTIYF. The CDR3 region has the DNA TGTGCCGCCGCTGGAGGGGCCTCTGGAAACACCATATATTTT.

In regard to this clone: An end of the junction does not agree with germline; a read error may underlie this. The chain carries TRBV6-5 and TRBJ2-2, with D unclear. The CDR3 extends over 13 amino acids. CDR1 and CDR2 (germline): MNHEY, SVGAGI. In nucleotides, the CDR3 is TGTGCCAGCAGTAACTCCCGGACCGGGGAGCTGTTTTTT. It encodes CASSNSRTGELFF.

The chain joins TRBV7-6 to TRBJ1-1, with D perhaps TRBD1 (6 bases). This CDR3 has 15 residues. V dropped 1 base and J dropped 4 bases, with 13 bases sitting between them. In germline, CDR1 is SGHVS, CDR2 FNYEAQ. The CDR3 nucleotides read TGTGCCAGCAGCTTAGGTGGGGGCCCGGGCACTGAAGCTTTCTTT. Its protein product is CASSLGGGPGTEAFF.

The chain links TRBV19 to TRBJ1-4, with no clear D. Germline loops: CDR1 LNHDA, CDR2 SQIVND (reference sequence). CDR3 size: 14 residues. V was cut by 3 bases and J by 5 bases, with 10 bases left in between. As DNA, the CDR3 is TGTGCCAGTAGTATCCGGAGCACGAATGAAAAACTGTTTTTT. Its translation: CASSIRSTNEKLFF.

The rearrangement links TRBV11-2 to TRBJ1-1; the D is unclear. CDR1 is SGHAT, CDR2 FQNNGV, per germline. The germline V and J ends were trimmed by 6 bases and 0 bases, with 5 bases remaining between them. The CDR3 is made up of 12 amino acids. The CDR3 is CASRSMNTEAFF. In DNA form, the CDR3 reads TGTGCCAGCAGGTCAATGAACACTGAAGCTTTCTTT. The whole variable domain, filled in from reference TRBV11-2 and TRBJ1-1, reads EAGVAQSPRYKIIEKRQSVAFWCNPISGHATLYWYQQILGQGPKLLIQFQNNGVVDDSQLPKDRFSAERLKGVDSTLKIQPAKLEDSAVYLCASRSMNTEAFFGQGTRLTVV.

Concerning this clone: This same CDR3 is encoded by further DNA sequences in the sample. The chain uses TRBV5-1 and TRBJ1-1; tentatively, D is TRBD1 (6 bases). This CDR3 spans 13 amino acids. CDR1 is SGHRS and CDR2 is YFSETQ in the germline V gene. Trimming stripped 5 bases from V and 1 base from J, with 9 bases between. CDR3 DNA sequence: TGCGCCAGCAGTTTACAGGGGAACACTGAAGCTTTCTTT. Residues: CASSLQGNTEAFF.

This clone is a singleton in its sample. V is TRBV5-1 and J is TRBJ2-7; 7 positions match TRBD1. Trimming cost V 2 bases and J 1 base; bases outside gene matches: 3. The CDR3 extends over 14 amino acids. Germline CDR1 is SGHRS and CDR2 is YFSETQ. DNA for the CDR3: TGCGCCAGCAGCTTTACGACAGGGTCCTACGAGCAGTACTTC. Protein sequence: CASSFTTGSYEQYF.

The rearrangement links TRBV28 to TRBJ2-3; no clear D. Germline CDR1 reads MDHEN; CDR2 reads SYDVKM. This CDR3 contains 15 residues. V was clipped by 1 base and J by 1 base, with 9 bases between them. DNA for the CDR3: TGTGCCAGCAGTTTATCCGTAGCTGGCACAGATACGCAGTATTTT. Its translation: CASSLSVAGTDTQYF.

This clone was detected a few times. The chain couples TRBV9 to TRBJ2-1; 8 nucleotides agree with TRBD1. J was trimmed by 10 bases and V by 3 bases; bases with no gene match: 9. Germline values: CDR1 SGDLS, CDR2 YYNGEE. The CDR3 has 14 amino acids. The CDR3: CASSASTGAEEQFF. The CDR3 region has the DNA TGTGCCAGCAGCGCCTCGACAGGGGCAGAAGAGCAGTTCTTC.

The CDR3 sequence is CASSKQGGYGYTF. CDR3 DNA sequence: TGTGCCAGCAGCAAACAGGGGGGCTATGGCTACACCTTC. V and J are TRBV6-2 or TRBV6-3 and TRBJ1-2; 8 nucleotides match TRBD1. Germline V lookup: CDR1 MNHEY, CDR2 SVGEGT. With 6 bases clipped from V and 4 bases from J, the junction kept 4 bases outside the gene matches. The CDR3 consists of 13 residues.

Turning to this clone: The same CDR3 arises from other DNA sequences in this sample as well. V usage is TRBV5-1 and J usage is TRBJ2-7, with D hard to call. CDR3 size: 14 residues. The germline CDR1 and CDR2 sequences are SGHRS and YFSETQ. Between the trimmed V and J ends, which lost 0 bases and 0 bases, there was a span of 7 bases. This CDR3 is CASSLGPGSYEQYF. The CDR3 DNA sequence: TGCGCCAGCAGCTTGGGGCCAGGCTCCTACGAGCAGTACTTC.

The J gene is TRBJ2-3, the V gene TRBV6-5; maybe TRBD1 (6 bases). CDR1 is MNHEY and CDR2 is SVGAGI in the germline V gene. The CDR3 has 15 residues. Trimming left V 4 bases short and J 6 bases short, with 17 bases between. The DNA of the CDR3 is TGTGCCAGCAGTTTAACAGGGATACTGGGCGATACGCAGTATTTT. Protein: CASSLTGILGDTQYF.

This clone was observed once. V is TRBV4-1 and J is TRBJ2-7; TRBD1 matches 8 bases. This CDR3 spans 13 amino acids. Germline CDR1 and CDR2: MGHRA and YSYEKL. Germline trimming cut 4 bases from V and 2 bases from J; bases unmatched to any gene: 1. The CDR3 loop reads CASSPDRAYEQYF. The CDR3 DNA sequence: TGCGCCAGCAGCCCGGACAGGGCCTACGAGCAGTACTTC.

As for this clone: The junction and the germline gene differ at one end; a read error may be behind it. This chain connects TRBV28 to TRBJ1-4; D might be TRBD1 (6 bases). The CDR3 runs 13 residues. CDR1 is MDHEN and CDR2 is SYDVKM in the germline V gene. The CDR3 spells CACLDRTSEKLFF. DNA of the CDR3: TGTGCCTGCTTGGACAGAACTAGTGAAAAACTGTTTTTT.

The sample holds a few counts of this clone. The chain joins TRBV5-6 to TRBJ2-2; 7 positions agree with TRBD2. The CDR3 consists of 17 residues. The germline V gene has CDR1 SGHDT and CDR2 YYEEEE. Trimming removed 0 bases from V and 6 bases from J; junction bases left unmatched: 11. CDR3 residues: CASSLAISGAQPGELFF. CDR3 DNA: TGTGCCAGCAGCTTGGCAATAAGCGGGGCGCAACCCGGGGAGCTGTTTTTT.

Remarks on this clone: The sample has other DNA sequences that encode this CDR3 too. This chain uses TRBV7-2 with TRBJ1-5; D gene uncertain. V dropped 3 bases and J dropped 2 bases, with 11 bases sitting between them. Per germline, CDR1 SGHTA and CDR2 FQGNSA. The CDR3 contains 15 residues. CDR3 DNA: TGTGCCAGCAGCTTGGGAGGGTTGGGCAATCAGCCCCAGCATTTT. The encoded protein is CASSLGGLGNQPQHF.

This clone showed up just a few times. The chain is built from TRBV25-1 and TRBJ2-7, with TRBD1 matching over 10 bases. Trimming removed 5 bases from V and 3 bases from J; junction bases left unmatched: 7. The CDR3 sequence is 15 residues long. The V gene's germline CDR1 is MGHDK and CDR2 SYGVNS. The CDR3 coding sequence is TGTGCCAGCAGTTCGGGACAGGGGATCAACTACGAGCAGTACTTC. This translates into CASSSGQGINYEQYF.

This clone was recorded only once. The V and J genes are TRBV10-3 and TRBJ1-1; 7 positions match TRBD1. Germline V gene sequence: CDR1 ENHRY, CDR2 SYGVKD. The CDR3 sequence is 14 residues long. V shed 0 bases, J shed 7 bases, and the junction held 5 bases outside the gene matches. The CDR3 DNA reads TGTGCCATCAGTGAGTCGACAGGGCGGGGTGAAGCTTTCTTT. Encoded protein: CAISESTGRGEAFF.

The J gene is TRBJ2-1, the V gene TRBV19; TRBD2 matches 10 bases. Germline values: CDR1 LNHDA, CDR2 SQIVND (reference sequence). The J segment lost 3 bases and the V segment lost 8 bases, leaving 7 bases of the junction unmatched. The CDR3 runs to 15 residues. The CDR3 DNA reads as TGTGCCAGTCACTCCGGGACTAGCGTCTACAATGAGCAGTTCTTC. Residues: CASHSGTSVYNEQFF.

This CDR3 reads CASSSREREKLFF. In DNA form, the CDR3 reads TGTGCCAGCAGCTCTCGGGAGCGAGAAAAACTGTTTTTT. The chain couples TRBV5-6 to TRBJ1-4; D gene uncertain. Germline CDR1 SGHDT, CDR2 YYEEEE. V was clipped by 3 bases and J by 8 bases, with 11 bases between them. This CDR3 spans 13 amino acids.

The sample holds one count of this clone. This chain joins TRBV3-1 (or the pseudogene TRBV3-2) and TRBJ1-2; TRBD1 matches 7 bases. Germline loops: CDR1 LGHDT, CDR2 YNNKEL (reference sequence). CDR3 length: 13 amino acids. Losses at the gene ends were 3 bases for V and 4 bases for J; bases not matched to a gene: 2. The CDR3 region is CASSHDRAYGYTF. The CDR3 nucleotides read TGTGCCAGCAGCCACGACAGGGCCTATGGCTACACCTTC.

The chain carries TRBV30 and TRBJ1-5, with D tentatively TRBD1 (6 bases). The germline V gene encodes CDR1 GTSNPN and CDR2 SVGIG (reference sequence). This CDR3 has 14 residues. V was cut by 5 bases and J by 3 bases, with 14 bases left in between. The CDR3 DNA follows: TGTGCCTGGGGCCCGGGACACCACAATCAGCCCCAGCATTTT. It encodes CAWGPGHHNQPQHF.

The V and J genes are TRBV14 and TRBJ2-1, with 10 bases aligning to TRBD2. Trimming at V came to 5 bases and at J to 5 bases, leaving 12 bases not matched to a gene. This CDR3 is 17 amino acids long. In germline, CDR1 is SGHDN, CDR2 FVKESK. The CDR3 DNA reads as TGTGCCAGCAGCGCGAGACGGGGACTAGCGCGAAACAATGAGCAGTTCTTC. Amino acids: CASSARRGLARNNEQFF.

The chain joins TRBV27 to TRBJ1-3; 8 bases line up with TRBD1. This CDR3 contains 14 residues. The V gene end was trimmed by 5 bases and the J gene end by 0 bases; junction bases not matched to a gene: 0. The germline gives CDR1 MNHEY, CDR2 SMNVEV (reference sequence). The CDR3 nucleotides are TGTGCCAGCAGTGGACAGGGCTCTGGAAACACCATATATTTT. Translating it yields CASSGQGSGNTIYF.

The genes are TRBV28 and TRBJ2-1; 8 nucleotides match TRBD1. The V gene's germline CDR1 is MDHEN and CDR2 SYDVKM. This CDR3 region has 15 residues. V lost 3 bases to trimming and J lost 7 bases; unmatched junction nucleotides: 8. For the CDR3, the DNA is TGTGCCAGCAGTTTCATGGGGCAGGGGGCGAATGAGCAGTTCTTC. Translating it yields CASSFMGQGANEQFF.

The V and J genes are TRBV28 and TRBJ2-3; tentatively, D is TRBD1 (5 bases). This CDR3 has 17 amino acids. The V gene's germline CDR1 is MDHEN and CDR2 SYDVKM. With 7 bases removed from V and 1 base from J, the gap between germline ends came to 21 bases. This CDR3 reads CASTLRGTRFGTDTQYF. The CDR3 DNA is TGTGCCAGCACCCTAAGGGGCACACGGTTCGGCACAGATACGCAGTATTTT.

This clone was seen once. This chain links TRBV5-4 with TRBJ2-5, with 7 positions matching TRBD1. CDR3 length: 14 amino acids. V was pared by 0 bases and J by 5 bases, with 4 bases of the junction left unmatched. Germline V CDR1 and CDR2: SGHNT, YYREEE (reference sequence). CDR3 amino acids: CASSLVRGNETQYF. CDR3 bases: TGTGCCAGCAGCTTGGTCAGGGGGAACGAGACCCAGTACTTC.

This clone was seen once. This sequence joins TRBV6-2 or TRBV6-3 and TRBJ1-3; no reliable D call. The CDR3 runs to 16 residues. Germline-derived CDR1 and CDR2 are MNHEY and SVGEGT. Trimming stripped 6 bases from V and 0 bases from J, with 15 bases between. The CDR3, as DNA: TGTGCCAGCAGCGACTACGACGGAGGCTCTGGAAACACCATATATTTT. Protein sequence: CASSDYDGGSGNTIYF.

The chain recombines TRBV19 with TRBJ2-3, with 7 positions matching TRBD2. V shed 6 bases, J shed 2 bases, and the junction held 14 bases outside the gene matches. This CDR3 spans 17 amino acids. Germline assignment: CDR1 LNHDA and CDR2 SQIVND (reference sequence). The CDR3: CASSRTLSGWSTDTQYF. CDR3 nucleotides: TGTGCCAGTAGCCGAACCCTTAGCGGGTGGTCCACAGATACGCAGTATTTT.

The chain recombines TRBV5-1 with TRBJ2-4; the match to TRBD1 covers 9 bases. Germline loops: CDR1 SGHRS, CDR2 YFSETQ. The CDR3 consists of 19 residues. The V segment lost 0 bases and the J segment 5 bases; nucleotides outside the gene matches: 15. This chain's CDR3 is CASSLGWGYRDREENIQYF. Written as DNA, the CDR3 is TGCGCCAGCAGCTTGGGATGGGGTTACCGGGACAGGGAAGAAAACATTCAGTACTTC.